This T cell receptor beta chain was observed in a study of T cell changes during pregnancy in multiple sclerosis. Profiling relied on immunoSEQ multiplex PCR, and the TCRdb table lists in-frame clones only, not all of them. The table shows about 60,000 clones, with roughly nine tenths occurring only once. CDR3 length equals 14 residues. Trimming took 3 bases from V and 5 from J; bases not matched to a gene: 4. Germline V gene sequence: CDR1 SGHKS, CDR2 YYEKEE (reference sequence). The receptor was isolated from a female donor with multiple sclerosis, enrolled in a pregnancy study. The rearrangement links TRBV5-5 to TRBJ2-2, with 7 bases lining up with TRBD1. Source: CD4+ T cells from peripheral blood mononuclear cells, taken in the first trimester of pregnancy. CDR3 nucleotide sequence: TGTGCCAGCAGCTGGGACAGAAGTACCGGGGAGCTGTTTTTT. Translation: CASSWDRSTGELFF. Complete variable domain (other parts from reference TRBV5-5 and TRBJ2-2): DAGVTQSPTHLIKTRGQQVTLRCSPISGHKSVSWYQQVLGQGPQFIFQYYEKEERGRGNFPDRFSARQFPNYSSELNVNALLLGDSALYLCASSWDRSTGELFFGEGSRLTVL.